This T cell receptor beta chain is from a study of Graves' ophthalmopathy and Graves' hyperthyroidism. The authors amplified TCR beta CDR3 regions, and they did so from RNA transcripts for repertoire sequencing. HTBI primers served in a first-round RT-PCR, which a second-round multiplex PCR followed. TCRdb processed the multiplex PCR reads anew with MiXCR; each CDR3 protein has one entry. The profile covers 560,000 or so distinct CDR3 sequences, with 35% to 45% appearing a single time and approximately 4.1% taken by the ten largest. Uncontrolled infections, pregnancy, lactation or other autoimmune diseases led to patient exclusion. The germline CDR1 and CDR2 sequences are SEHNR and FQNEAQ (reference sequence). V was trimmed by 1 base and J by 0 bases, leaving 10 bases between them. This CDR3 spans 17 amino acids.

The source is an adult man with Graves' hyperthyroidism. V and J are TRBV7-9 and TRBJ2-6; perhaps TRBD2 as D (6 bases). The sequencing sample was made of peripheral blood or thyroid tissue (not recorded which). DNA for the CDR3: TGTGCCAGCAGCTTAGTAGCGGTCTCCTCTGGGGCCAACGTCCTGACTTTC. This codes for CASSLVAVSSGANVLTF.